This T cell receptor (beta chain) derives from a study of T cells in Graves' hyperthyroidism and ophthalmopathy. Whole-study results and caveats: Ophthalmopathy and stable hyperthyroidism were separated by a 13 V-J model. Most expanded thyroid clonotypes above 0.001 recurred in blood.

At least ten counts were recorded for this clonotype. The antigen is not known. Patients aged 18 to 65 had newly diagnosed hyperthyroidism that had lasted under 2 months. Uncontrolled infections, other autoimmune diseases, pregnancy or lactation led to exclusion of patients. Trimming removed 3 bases from V and 2 bases from J, with 11 bases in between. This CDR3 is built from 14 residues. Germline V gene data show CDR1 as DFQATT and CDR2 as SNEGSKA (reference sequence). Amplification of TCR beta CDR3 regions used RNA as the template. The study used the HTBI primer set for a first-round RT-PCR of the TCR CDR3. TCRdb ran MiXCR on the multiplex PCR reads and lists one entry per CDR3 protein. This table holds 380,000 or so distinct CDR3 sequences, approximately 13% found once.

The rearrangement joins TRBV20-1 to TRBJ2-4; possibly TRBD1 for D (6 bases). This clonotype originated in a woman between 25 and 40 years old with Graves' hyperthyroidism. Sequenced sample: blood. CDR3 DNA sequence: TGCAGTGCTAGCGGCCAGGGGTCCAAAAACATTCAGTACTTC. Protein: CSASGQGSKNIQYF.